The 28 T cell receptor beta chains reported below all come from one sample, sequenced in a study of blood T cell repertoires in COVID-19. The repertoire was sequenced with immunoSEQ multiplex PCR; TCRdb's copy has only in-frame clones and lacks some. The sample lists approximately 320,000 clones, around nine tenths occurring once. Sequencing was performed on peripheral blood. The origin of the receptors is a woman under 40 with COVID-19, enrolled during active disease.

Here the CDR3 reads CASSPGQGQGGYTF. The DNA of the CDR3 is TGTGCCAGCTCACCGGGTCAGGGACAGGGCGGCTACACCTTC. J is TRBJ1-2 and V is TRBV18; 9 bases are a match to TRBD1. The germline gives CDR1 KGHSH, CDR2 LQKENI. The CDR3 has 14 residues. The V segment lost 3 bases and the J segment 8 bases; nucleotides outside the gene matches: 7.

The chain combines TRBV15 with TRBJ2-7; 7 nucleotides match TRBD2. The CDR3 spans 13 residues. Germline CDR1 and CDR2: LNHNV and YYDKDF (reference sequence). Trimming took 8 bases from V and 11 from J; bases not matched to a gene: 15. CDR3 bases: TGTGCCACCCTCGCCGGCGGGGGATCGGAGGAGTACTTC. Amino acid sequence: CATLAGGGSEEYF.

This clone was observed a few times. This sequence joins TRBV3-1 (or the pseudogene TRBV3-2) and TRBJ2-7; a weak D match, TRBD1 (6 bases). Trimming took off 0 bases at V and 3 bases at J, with 12 bases between the two ends. CDR3 length equals 15 residues. Germline loops: CDR1 LGHDT, CDR2 YNNKEL (reference sequence). DNA for the CDR3: TGTGCCAGCAGCCAAGAACAGGGCGGTAGCTACGAGCAGTACTTC. This translates into CASSQEQGGSYEQYF.

This chain uses TRBV24-1 with TRBJ2-2, with unresolved D. The CDR3 is 12 residues long. The germline V and J ends were trimmed by 5 bases and 3 bases, with 3 bases remaining between them. Germline loops: CDR1 KGHDR, CDR2 SFDVKD. The CDR3: CATSGDTGELFF. The CDR3 region has the DNA TGTGCCACCAGTGGAGACACCGGGGAGCTGTTTTTT.

The CDR3 sequence is CAWSEGGNYGYTF. The CDR3 nucleotides read TGTGCCTGGAGTGAAGGGGGCAACTATGGCTACACCTTC. The V call is TRBV30, the J call TRBJ1-2; 7 bases align to TRBD1. V shed 1 base and J 2 bases; nucleotides not matched to a gene: 1. The CDR3 has 13 amino acids. Germline loops: CDR1 GTSNPN, CDR2 SVGIG (reference sequence).

This clone was counted a few times. The V call is TRBV14, the J call TRBJ1-2; 8 bases fit TRBD1. CDR1 and CDR2 from the germline V gene are SGHDN and FVKESK. The length of the CDR3 is 15 residues. The V and J ends lost 5 bases and 4 bases, in that order; junction bases with no gene match: 9. The CDR3 spells CASSTRTGTLYGYTF. CDR3 DNA: TGTGCCAGCAGCACCCGGACAGGGACACTCTATGGCTACACCTTC.

The CDR3 bases are TGTGCCAGCATGTTCAGGGTTCCTGGGACTGAAGCTTTCTTT. Protein product: CASMFRVPGTEAFF. The V call is TRBV6-5, the J call TRBJ1-1, with a tentative D call TRBD1 (5 bases). Trimming took off 7 bases at V and 5 bases at J, with 17 bases between the two ends. Germline V gene lookup returns CDR1 MNHEY and CDR2 SVGAGI. The CDR3 is made up of 14 amino acids.

CDR3: CASTYTGSASPLHF. Written as DNA, the CDR3 is TGTGCCAGCACCTACACAGGTTCGGCCTCACCCCTCCACTTT. The rearrangement links TRBV5-6 to TRBJ1-6; the D gene is possibly TRBD1 (5 bases). V lost 6 bases and J 10 bases, leaving 17 bases between the germline ends. The CDR3 runs 14 residues. In germline, CDR1 is SGHDT, CDR2 YYEEEE.

The genes are TRBV5-1 and TRBJ2-3; TRBD2 might be the D (5 bases). Germline CDR1 is SGHRS and CDR2 is YFSETQ. CDR3 length equals 15 residues. V lost 4 bases, J lost 0 bases, and 12 bases lay in between. CDR3 sequence: CASSMGGSSTDTQYF. The CDR3 coding sequence is TGCGCCAGCAGCATGGGCGGGTCTAGCACAGATACGCAGTATTTT.

This rearrangement joins TRBV7-6 to TRBJ1-2; D remains unclear. The CDR3 is made up of 14 amino acids. The V end was cut by 1 base, the J end by 4 bases, with 10 bases between. Germline V gene sequence: CDR1 SGHVS, CDR2 FNYEAQ. The DNA for the CDR3 is TGTGCCAGCAGCTTAGAAGCGGGCAGCTATGGCTACACCTTC. Its translation is CASSLEAGSYGYTF.

The CDR3 spells CRKQGLVGNTIYF. In DNA form, the CDR3 reads TGCAGAAAGCAGGGTCTGGTTGGAAACACCATATATTTT. This chain uses TRBV1 with TRBJ1-3; TRBD1 was called by the table and not checked on the DNA. TRBV1 represents a pseudogene. The CDR3 runs to 13 residues.

V is TRBV13 and J is TRBJ1-3; D is unclear. Deletions cut 5 bases from V and 0 bases from J, with 8 bases between. CDR1 is PRHDT and CDR2 is FYEKMQ in the germline V gene (reference sequence). The CDR3 totals 14 residues. CDR3 sequence (DNA): TGTGCCAGCAGCGAGAGGGTCTCTGGAAACACCATATATTTT. It codes for CASSERVSGNTIYF.

The rearrangement links TRBV7-9 to TRBJ2-7, with 9 bases identical to TRBD2. The CDR3 length is 15 residues. Germline V CDR1 and CDR2: SEHNR, FQNEAQ (reference sequence). The J segment lost 3 bases and the V segment lost 5 bases, leaving 8 bases of the junction unmatched. This CDR3 reads CASSLPAGGSYEQYF. DNA for the CDR3: TGTGCCAGCAGCCTACCGGCGGGGGGGAGCTACGAGCAGTACTTC.

V gene TRBV6-5 combines with J gene TRBJ2-7; D is perhaps TRBD1 (5 bases). V lost 6 bases, J lost 3 bases, and 9 bases lay in between. Germline CDR1 MNHEY, CDR2 SVGAGI. CDR3 length: 12 residues. CDR3 bases: TGTGCCAGCAGAACAGGATACTACGAGCAGTACTTC. This sequence encodes CASRTGYYEQYF.

The rearrangement links TRBV27 to TRBJ2-3, with TRBD1 identical over 8 bases. The V segment lost 5 bases and the J segment 3 bases; nucleotides outside the gene matches: 4. The CDR3 consists of 14 residues. Germline loops: CDR1 MNHEY, CDR2 SMNVEV (reference sequence). In DNA form, the CDR3 reads TGTGCCAGCAGTCGGACAGGGAGGACAGATACGCAGTATTTT. Translated, it gives CASSRTGRTDTQYF.

The V and J genes are TRBV28 and TRBJ1-2, with TRBD1 identical over 7 bases. The CDR3 sequence is 13 residues long. Germline CDR1 MDHEN, CDR2 SYDVKM. Trimming took 5 bases from V and 8 from J; bases not matched to a gene: 8. The CDR3 DNA is TGTGCCAGCAGTATAGTCCGACAGGGAGGCTACACCTTC. Translating it yields CASSIVRQGGYTF.

The chain couples TRBV27 to TRBJ2-2, with a weak D call TRBD2 (6 bases). CDR3 size: 14 residues. CDR1 and CDR2 (germline): MNHEY, SMNVEV (reference sequence). V lost 6 bases and J 6 bases, leaving 14 bases between the germline ends. The CDR3: CASSPDYLSGELFF. For the CDR3, the DNA is TGTGCCAGCAGCCCGGACTACCTATCCGGGGAGCTGTTTTTT.

This clone was found once. The gene calls are TRBV15 and TRBJ1-5; D may be TRBD1 (6 bases). The V gene lost 8 bases and the J gene lost 6 bases, with 20 bases spanning the gap. Germline CDR1 LNHNV, CDR2 YYDKDF (reference sequence). This CDR3 comprises 15 residues. The CDR3: CATRLGGGSSQPQHF. The DNA for the CDR3 is TGTGCCACCCGCCTGGGGGGGGGCTCGAGTCAGCCCCAGCATTTT.

The chain joins TRBV6-2 or TRBV6-3 to TRBJ1-6, with unresolved D. Between the trimmed V and J ends, which lost 6 bases and 10 bases, there was a span of 10 bases. The CDR3 loop spans 12 amino acids. Germline V gene lookup returns CDR1 MNHEY and CDR2 SVGEGT. CDR3 loop: CASRYPESPLHF. DNA for the CDR3: TGTGCCAGCAGATACCCGGAGTCACCCCTCCACTTT.

The V call is TRBV20-1, the J call TRBJ1-2; 10 nucleotides line up with TRBD1. There are 11 residues in the CDR3. Germline V gives CDR1 DFQATT, CDR2 SNEGSKA (reference sequence). CDR3 amino acids: CKPGQGYGYTF. The CDR3, as DNA: TGCAAGCCGGGACAGGGGTATGGCTACACCTTC.

In regard to this clone: Additional DNA sequences in this sample encode the identical CDR3. The chain carries TRBV28 and TRBJ1-5; the D is unclear. Germline V gives CDR1 MDHEN, CDR2 SYDVKM. V was trimmed by 1 base and J by 3 bases, leaving 13 bases between them. This CDR3 is built from 16 residues. The CDR3 loop is CASSLFAPRDNQPQHF. The CDR3, as DNA: TGTGCCAGCAGTTTATTCGCCCCCCGCGACAATCAGCCCCAGCATTTT.

The chain carries TRBV19 and TRBJ2-5, with D possibly being TRBD1 (6 bases). V was pared by 3 bases and J by 2 bases, with 10 bases between. Germline V gene sequence: CDR1 LNHDA, CDR2 SQIVND (reference sequence). The CDR3 length is 14 residues. The CDR3 bases are TGTGCCAGTAGTATGTGGGGGCAACAAGAGACCCAGTACTTC. It codes for CASSMWGQQETQYF.

The CDR3 DNA is TGTGCCAGCAGCCAACTCAGAGGGGGGGCTGGCAATGAGCAGTTCTTC. It specifies CASSQLRGGAGNEQFF. The chain employs TRBV3-1 (or the pseudogene TRBV3-2) and TRBJ2-1; D perhaps matches TRBD2 (7 bases). Germline V gene sequence: CDR1 LGHDT, CDR2 YNNKEL (reference sequence). V lost 2 bases and J lost 6, with 17 bases in between. This CDR3 comprises 16 residues.

The J gene is TRBJ2-5, the V gene TRBV18, with D perhaps matching TRBD2 (5 bases). Germline assignment: CDR1 KGHSH and CDR2 LQKENI. This CDR3 is built from 14 residues. Trimming shortened V by 0 bases and J by 5 bases, and 10 bases separated the two germline ends. CDR3 residues: CASSPPRPGETQYF. The CDR3 nucleotides read TGTGCCAGCTCACCACCGCGCCCGGGGGAGACCCAGTACTTC.

J is TRBJ1-2 and V is TRBV6-5, with D unclear. The CDR3 is 13 residues long. Germline-derived CDR1 and CDR2 are MNHEY and SVGAGI. V lost 5 bases, J lost 2 bases, and 9 bases lay in between. The CDR3 protein is CASSPTVNYGYTF. The DNA for the CDR3 is TGTGCCAGCAGTCCCACAGTAAACTATGGCTACACCTTC.

This chain links TRBV5-1 with TRBJ2-7, with a tentative D call TRBD1 (7 bases). Trimming stripped 8 bases from V and 6 bases from J, with 15 bases between. This CDR3 comprises 12 residues. Germline CDR1 is SGHRS and CDR2 is YFSETQ. CDR3 nucleotides: TGCGCCAGGACACGGGGGACAGCCGAGCAGTACTTC. It codes for CARTRGTAEQYF.

As regards this clone: This same CDR3 is encoded by further DNA sequences in the sample. The chain uses TRBV5-1 and TRBJ1-5; D possibly corresponds to TRBD1 (5 bases). The V and J ends lost 0 bases and 6 bases respectively, with 13 bases between them. CDR3 length: 15 residues. CDR1 SGHRS and CDR2 YFSETQ come from the germline V gene. The CDR3 nucleotides read TGCGCCAGCAGCTTGGATGGGCAGGGAGGTCAGCCCCAGCATTTT. Translated: CASSLDGQGGQPQHF.

As DNA, the CDR3 is TGTGCCAGCAGAGGGACAGAAAATACCGGGGAGCTGTTTTTT. Residues: CASRGTENTGELFF. The chain couples TRBV6-4 to TRBJ2-2; 7 nucleotides line up with TRBD1. This CDR3 has 14 residues. V trimming: 6 bases; J trimming: 5 bases; junction bases outside the gene matches: 6. Germline assignment: CDR1 MRHNA and CDR2 SNTAGT.